This entry lists 10 T cell receptor beta chains sequenced from one sample in a study of T cell changes during pregnancy in multiple sclerosis. Here immunoSEQ multiplex PCR was the method, and the copy in TCRdb shows in-frame clones only, minus some. The data show under 80,000 clones, with approximately 86% seen just once and 1.5% to 2% held by the top ten. Sample: peripheral blood, taken in the first trimester of pregnancy. These receptors all stem from a female donor with multiple sclerosis, enrolled in a pregnancy study.

The chain employs TRBV6-5 and TRBJ2-7; possible D gene TRBD1, 5 bases. The CDR3 loop spans 15 amino acids. The germline V gene encodes CDR1 MNHEY and CDR2 SVGAGI. V was pared by 0 bases and J by 5 bases, with 14 bases between. The CDR3 reads CASSYSIGARHEQYF. For the CDR3, the DNA is TGTGCCAGCAGTTACTCGATAGGGGCGCGGCACGAGCAGTACTTC.

The CDR3 protein is CASSTGPGQGATEAFF. Here the CDR3 DNA reads TGCGCCAGCAGCACAGGACCGGGACAGGGGGCCACTGAAGCTTTCTTT. This rearrangement joins TRBV5-1 to TRBJ1-1; TRBD1 matches 12 bases. The CDR3 is 16 amino acids. Germline CDR1 SGHRS, CDR2 YFSETQ. The trim removed 4 bases at V and 4 bases at J, leaving 8 bases unmatched.

Here the CDR3 reads CASSVSYGAVNTEAFF. As DNA, the CDR3 is TGTGCCAGCAGCGTATCATATGGGGCGGTGAACACTGAAGCTTTCTTT. This chain uses TRBV9 with TRBJ1-1, with D maybe TRBD1 (5 bases). The CDR3 is 16 residues long. The V end lost 1 base, the J end lost 0 bases, and 13 bases lay between the germline ends. The germline V gene has CDR1 SGDLS and CDR2 YYNGEE.

The CDR3 region is CASSEGKGQLYEQYF. The CDR3 bases are TGTGCCAGCAGTGAAGGGAAGGGACAGCTATACGAGCAGTACTTC. V and J are TRBV6-1 and TRBJ2-7; 7 nucleotides agree with TRBD1. Looked up from germline, CDR1 is MNHNS and CDR2 is SASEGT. This CDR3 region has 15 residues. The V segment lost 1 base and the J segment 4 bases; nucleotides outside the gene matches: 7.

The rearrangement uses TRBV6-1 and TRBJ1-2; D might be TRBD1 (5 bases). This CDR3 is built from 14 residues. Germline CDR1 and CDR2: MNHNS and SASEGT. With 2 bases removed from V and 8 bases from J, the gap between germline ends came to 15 bases. The chain's CDR3 is CASSEKWGHVGYTF. In nucleotides, the CDR3 is TGTGCCAGCAGTGAAAAATGGGGCCATGTCGGCTACACCTTC.

The rearrangement uses TRBV5-5 and TRBJ1-2, with D tentatively TRBD1 (5 bases). This CDR3 has 15 amino acids. CDR1 is SGHKS, CDR2 YYEKEE, per germline (reference sequence). V lost 4 bases and J 5 bases, leaving 18 bases between the germline ends. CDR3 coding DNA: TGTGCCAGCAGCGGGTGGGGAGGGGCAGATTATGGCTACACCTTC. It is translated as CASSGWGGADYGYTF.

This chain uses TRBV10-1 with TRBJ2-3; D is perhaps TRBD2 (6 bases). CDR3 length: 17 amino acids. Germline loops: CDR1 WNHNN, CDR2 SYGVQD (reference sequence). Trimming left V 6 bases short and J 0 bases short, with 19 bases between. The chain's CDR3 is CASSEGLLRGSTDTQYF. CDR3 coding DNA: TGCGCCAGCAGCGAAGGGCTCCTGCGGGGTAGCACAGATACGCAGTATTTT.

The chain uses TRBV6-5 and TRBJ2-2, with D unclear. Germline V gene lookup returns CDR1 MNHEY and CDR2 SVGAGI. The CDR3 totals 14 residues. V lost 0 bases to trimming and J lost 5 bases, with 7 bases between them. CDR3 nucleotide sequence: TGTGCCAGCAGTTACTCGGGCTTAACCGGGGAGCTGTTTTTT. Translated, it gives CASSYSGLTGELFF.

The V gene is TRBV27, the J gene TRBJ1-5, with 8 bases fitting TRBD1. The V and J ends lost 3 bases and 7 bases, in that order; junction bases with no gene match: 8. The CDR3 runs 15 residues. Germline CDR1 and CDR2: MNHEY and SMNVEV (reference sequence). CDR3 amino acids: CASSFEAGGSQPQHF. The CDR3 DNA sequence: TGTGCCAGCAGTTTTGAGGCAGGGGGCAGCCAGCCCCAGCATTTT.

The chain joins TRBV29-1 to TRBJ1-2; 7 bases match TRBD1. Germline V CDR1 and CDR2: SQVTM, ANQGSEA. This CDR3 is 12 amino acids long. V shed 7 bases and J 5 bases; nucleotides not matched to a gene: 7. Here the CDR3 DNA reads TGCAGCGCTGATACAGGGGTATATGGCTACACCTTC. This gives the protein CSADTGVYGYTF. Using reference TRBV29-1 and TRBJ1-2 for the parts outside the CDR3, the full variable domain is SAVISQKPSRDICQRGTSLTIQCQVDSQVTMMFWYRQQPGQSLTLIATANQGSEATYESGFVIDKFPISRPNLTFSTLTVSNMSPEDSSIYLCSADTGVYGYTFGSGTRLTVV.